The present entry profiles one T cell receptor (beta chain) with its context. The data stem from a study of cytomegalovirus exposure and HLA in healthy donors. The repertoire was sequenced with immunoSEQ multiplex PCR; TCRdb's copy has only in-frame clones and lacks some. The data show more than 100,000 clones, about nine tenths seen once. V dropped 6 bases and J dropped 1 base, with 28 bases sitting between them. This CDR3 has 19 amino acids. CDR1 SGHVS and CDR2 FNYEAQ come from the germline V gene. While the first cohort had 600 to 850 subjects, the donors belonged to the separate validation cohort of about 110 subjects.

The sample comprised PBMCs. The source is a man in his thirties or forties in good health and CMV-seronegative. The chain employs TRBV7-6 and TRBJ2-7, with a weak D call TRBD1 (6 bases). The CDR3 loop is CASRPNRAQTPMKSYEQYF. The CDR3 region has the DNA TGTGCCAGCAGACCGAACAGGGCACAGACACCCATGAAATCCTACGAGCAGTACTTC.